The 8 T cell receptor beta chains given below trace back to one sample, sequenced in a study of OX40 agonist ivuxolimab in advanced cancers. The method was immunoSEQ multiplex PCR; TCRdb's version includes in-frame clones alone and lacks a portion of them. The sample includes about 82,000 clones, over 80% of them seen just once. The sample consisted of CD4+ or CD8+ T cells sorted from blood, taken in a trial of the OX40 agonist ivuxolimab. The receptors were sampled from an adult with an advanced solid tumor such as melanoma, head and neck, liver or kidney cancer.

About this clone itself: Germline and junction disagree at one end, which may indicate a read error. This chain joins TRBV7-7 and TRBJ2-2, with 7 bases identical to TRBD1. The CDR3 sequence is 15 residues long. Germline V gene data show CDR1 as SSHAT and CDR2 as FNYEAQ (reference sequence). The DNA for the CDR3 is TGTGCTAGCAGCCCGACAGGGTGGGGCACCGGGGAGCTGTTTTTT. Translating gives CASSPTGWGTGELFF.

The V and J genes are TRBV4-3 and TRBJ2-7; 7 bases map to TRBD2. The germline CDR1 and CDR2 sequences are LGHNA and YSLEER. The CDR3 has 15 residues. Unmatched junction bases numbered 5, after V lost 0 bases and J lost 3 bases. The CDR3 bases are TGCGCCAGCAGCCAAGACCGGGCTAGCGGCTACGAGCAGTACTTC. Translated, it gives CASSQDRASGYEQYF.

The chain carries TRBV18 and TRBJ1-2; D gene ambiguous. CDR3 length: 15 residues. The V and J ends lost 3 bases and 5 bases respectively, with 16 bases between them. Germline CDR1 and CDR2: KGHSH and LQKENI. CDR3 in amino acids: CASSPLGRGDYGYTF. CDR3 DNA: TGTGCCAGCTCACCGCTAGGACGAGGAGATTATGGCTACACCTTC.

The rearrangement uses TRBV13 and TRBJ2-1; TRBD1 is a possible D gene (6 bases). The CDR3 runs 15 residues. CDR1 is PRHDT, CDR2 FYEKMQ, per germline (reference sequence). The V end was cut by 5 bases, the J end by 10 bases, with 21 bases between. The CDR3 nucleotides are TGTGCCAGCAGCGCCCGAGAGAAAGGGGGTGGGGAGCAGTTCTTC. This translates into CASSAREKGGGEQFF.

The chain combines TRBV5-6 with TRBJ1-1; D possibly corresponds to TRBD1 (5 bases). Germline V gene data show CDR1 as SGHDT and CDR2 as YYEEEE. V lost 0 bases to trimming and J lost 2 bases, with 11 bases between them. The CDR3 totals 15 residues. The DNA for the CDR3 is TGTGCCAGCAGCTTGGCAGGGTCAAGAAACACTGAAGCTTTCTTT. This gives the protein CASSLAGSRNTEAFF.

The CDR3 coding sequence is TGTGCCAGCAGCTCCCTCCGGACAGGGGGCATTCATGGCTACACCTTC. Protein product: CASSSLRTGGIHGYTF. This chain uses TRBV7-2 with TRBJ1-2; 11 nucleotides line up with TRBD1. Germline CDR1 reads SGHTA; CDR2 reads FQGNSA. V dropped 4 bases and J dropped 6; count of bases not matched to a gene: 10. This CDR3 contains 16 residues.

The chain links TRBV18 to TRBJ2-7, with D hard to call. This CDR3 contains 15 residues. Trimming took 2 bases from V and 4 from J, leaving 15 bases between them. Per germline, CDR1 KGHSH and CDR2 LQKENI. The CDR3 protein is CASSPTSAFSYEQYF. The CDR3 DNA sequence: TGTGCCAGCTCACCAACTTCCGCCTTTTCTTACGAGCAGTACTTC. The variable domain in full, completed from reference TRBV18 and TRBJ2-7, reads NAGVMQNPRHLVRRRGQEARLRCSPMKGHSHVYWYRQLPEEGLKFMVYLQKENIIDESGMPKERFSAEFPKEGPSILRIQQVVRGDSAAYFCASSPTSAFSYEQYFGPGTRLTVT.

V is TRBV7-6 and J is TRBJ2-5; no clear D gene. CDR3 length equals 13 residues. CDR1 is SGHVS, CDR2 FNYEAQ, per germline. The V end lost 1 base, the J end lost 5 bases, and 8 bases lay between the germline ends. CDR3 bases: TGTGCCAGCAGCTTAGTTGATTTGGAGACCCAGTACTTC. Residues: CASSLVDLETQYF. Full variable domain (missing parts from reference TRBV7-6 and TRBJ2-5): GAGVSQSPRYKVTKRGQDVALRCDPISGHVSLYWYRQALGQGPEFLTYFNYEAQQDKSGLPNDRFSAERPEGSISTLTIQRTEQRDSAMYRCASSLVDLETQYFGPGTRLLVL.